This TCR beta chain was profiled in a study of beta chain features in type 1 diabetes. Overall study results and limits: More deletions and fewer insertions at VDJ junctions were found in patients with type 1 diabetes.

Per the germline V gene, CDR1 is SSHAT and CDR2 is FNYEAQ (reference sequence). The CDR3 length is 16 residues. Unmatched junction bases numbered 7, after V lost 5 bases and J lost 2 bases. Isolated RNA was reverse transcribed in full, so expressed TCRB transcripts were sequenced. TCRdb's copy holds only in-frame clones and misses some; the assay was immunoSEQ multiplex PCR. The sample contains about 130,000 clones, 9.2% of which appear only once. Sorting of CD4+ naive, central memory, regulatory and stem cell-like memory cells was performed via CD45RO/CCR7/CD25/CD127/CD95/CD27. A note on this clone: The antigen remains undetermined.

This TCR was sampled from a man younger than 35 in good health. Sequenced sample: central memory CD4+ T cells from blood. This chain links TRBV7-7 with TRBJ2-5; TRBD2 agrees at 11 bases. The CDR3 protein is CASSPGGLAGQETQYF. CDR3 DNA sequence: TGTGCCAGCAGCCCGGGAGGACTAGCGGGTCAAGAGACCCAGTACTTC.